These 24 T cell receptor beta chains were all obtained from the same sample, sequenced in a study of cytomegalovirus exposure and HLA in healthy donors. Researchers ran the PCR with 60 Vbeta and 13 Jbeta primers. The table came from immunoSEQ multiplex PCR; TCRdb's copy has only in-frame clones and leaves some out. The sample records about 190,000 clones, about 77% being singletons. Source material: PBMCs. The source of these receptors is a man aged 30 to 45 in good health and CMV-seropositive.

As DNA, the CDR3 is TGTGCCAGTAGTAACCCTCCAGGGCTGAGTGGCTACACCTTC. It encodes CASSNPPGLSGYTF. The V call is TRBV19, the J call TRBJ1-2; D perhaps matches TRBD1 (5 bases). V lost 4 bases, J lost 7 bases, and 16 bases lay in between. The CDR3 consists of 14 residues. Germline lookup yields CDR1 LNHDA and CDR2 SQIVND (reference sequence).

V and J are TRBV10-3 and TRBJ2-5; TRBD1 agrees at 8 bases. The CDR3 is 14 amino acids. Trimming cost V 1 base and J 5 bases; bases outside gene matches: 3. The germline V gene has CDR1 ENHRY and CDR2 SYGVKD. The chain's CDR3 is CAISEYTGGETQYF. Written as DNA, the CDR3 is TGTGCCATCAGTGAGTACACAGGGGGGGAGACCCAGTACTTC.

V usage is TRBV9 and J usage is TRBJ2-5; 9 nucleotides agree with TRBD2. Germline lookup yields CDR1 SGDLS and CDR2 YYNGEE. The CDR3 contains 19 residues. V dropped 3 bases and J dropped 2; count of bases not matched to a gene: 17. The CDR3 sequence: CASSGNRGRLAEHQETQYF. As DNA, the CDR3 is TGTGCCAGCAGCGGAAATAGAGGGAGACTAGCGGAACATCAAGAGACCCAGTACTTC.

J is TRBJ2-7 and V is TRBV7-8; tentatively, D is TRBD2 (5 bases). This CDR3 region has 13 residues. Germline CDR1 SGHVS, CDR2 FQNEAQ. Deletions cut 1 base from V and 6 bases from J, with 10 bases between. DNA for the CDR3: TGTGCCAGCAGCTTAGTTGGACTTGCCGAGCAGTACTTC. Encoded protein: CASSLVGLAEQYF.

This chain links TRBV7-2 with TRBJ2-7, with 10 bases fitting TRBD1. With 4 bases clipped from V and 6 bases from J, the junction kept 6 bases outside the gene matches. Germline-derived CDR1 and CDR2 are SGHTA and FQGNSA. The CDR3 has 14 amino acids. CDR3 in DNA: TGTGCCAGCAGCTCTCGACAGGGGGCGGGCGAGCAGTACTTC. Amino acid sequence: CASSSRQGAGEQYF. Full variable domain (outside the CDR3, taken from reference TRBV7-2 and TRBJ2-7): GAGVSQSPSNKVTEKGKDVELRCDPISGHTALYWYRQSLGQGLEFLIYFQGNSAPDKSGLPSDRFSAERTGGSVSTLTIQRTQQEDSAVYLCASSSRQGAGEQYFGPGTRLTVT.

The V gene is TRBV7-9, the J gene TRBJ1-4; the D gene is possibly TRBD1 (6 bases). The germline V gene encodes CDR1 SEHNR and CDR2 FQNEAQ (reference sequence). V gave up 0 bases and J gave up 3 bases, with 11 bases separating them. This CDR3 is 16 amino acids long. The CDR3 DNA reads as TGTGCCAGCAGCTTAGCCGCCAGGGGACCTAATGAAAAACTGTTTTTT. Protein sequence: CASSLAARGPNEKLFF. The entire variable domain, with the rest obtained from reference TRBV7-9 and TRBJ1-4, is as follows: DTGVSQNPRHKITKRGQNVTFRCDPISEHNRLYWYRQTLGQGPEFLTYFQNEAQLEKSRLLSDRFSAERPKGSFSTLEIQRTEQGDSAMYLCASSLAARGPNEKLFFGSGTQLSVL.

The gene calls are TRBV19 and TRBJ1-5, with D hard to call. Germline CDR1 and CDR2: LNHDA and SQIVND (reference sequence). This CDR3 comprises 13 residues. V lost 2 bases and J lost 2, with 4 bases in between. The CDR3 coding sequence is TGTGCCAGTAGTATACCCGGCAATCAGCCCCAGCATTTT. This gives the protein CASSIPGNQPQHF.

V usage is TRBV27 and J usage is TRBJ2-5; D ambiguous. Germline lookup yields CDR1 MNHEY and CDR2 SMNVEV (reference sequence). V was trimmed by 6 bases and J by 5 bases, leaving 13 bases between them. The CDR3 is 13 residues long. CDR3 sequence: CASRTFGGETQYF. The DNA for the CDR3 is TGTGCCAGCAGGACATTCGGTGGGGAGACCCAGTACTTC.

The V gene is TRBV4-1, the J gene TRBJ1-2; 9 positions match TRBD1. Germline CDR1 reads MGHRA; CDR2 reads YSYEKL. The CDR3 extends over 15 amino acids. Trimming cost V 5 bases and J 3 bases; bases outside gene matches: 7. The CDR3 region is CASSSRTGEDYGYTF. The CDR3, as DNA: TGCGCCAGCAGCTCTCGGACAGGGGAGGACTATGGCTACACCTTC.

V is TRBV7-2 and J is TRBJ2-7, with TRBD1 matching 8 bases. The CDR3 runs to 15 residues. Germline CDR1 reads SGHTA; CDR2 reads FQGNSA. The trim removed 4 bases at V and 2 bases at J, leaving 7 bases unmatched. The CDR3, as DNA: TGTGCCAGCAGCTCCCGGGACAGGATGGCCTACGAGCAGTACTTC. It translates to CASSSRDRMAYEQYF.

The chain has TRBV5-6 and TRBJ1-4, with D possibly matching TRBD1 (6 bases). Germline CDR1 and CDR2: SGHDT and YYEEEE. This CDR3 has 16 residues. Between the trimmed V and J ends, which lost 0 bases and 7 bases, there was a span of 16 bases. This CDR3 is CASSLAQGRGTEKLFF. CDR3 DNA sequence: TGTGCCAGCAGCTTGGCCCAGGGCAGGGGAACTGAAAAACTGTTTTTT.

The J gene is TRBJ1-1, the V gene TRBV7-9; D might be TRBD1 (5 bases). Trimming took off 1 base at V and 5 bases at J, with 8 bases between the two ends. CDR1 is SEHNR, CDR2 FQNEAQ, per germline (reference sequence). CDR3 length: 13 amino acids. The CDR3 DNA is TGTGCCAGCAGCTTAGTAAGGGGAACTGAAGCTTTCTTT. Translation gives CASSLVRGTEAFF.

The V gene is TRBV5-6, the J gene TRBJ2-1; D unclear. Trimming shortened V by 0 bases and J by 8 bases, and 6 bases separated the two germline ends. The CDR3 totals 12 residues. In germline, CDR1 is SGHDT, CDR2 YYEEEE. CDR3 residues: CASSLGQDEQFF. Written as DNA, the CDR3 is TGTGCCAGCAGCTTGGGTCAGGATGAGCAGTTCTTC.

The V and J genes are TRBV7-9 and TRBJ2-1; maybe TRBD2 (6 bases). With 7 bases removed from V and 6 bases from J, the gap between germline ends came to 16 bases. CDR1 SEHNR and CDR2 FQNEAQ come from the germline V gene (reference sequence). The CDR3 has 14 amino acids. The CDR3 DNA is TGTGCCAGCATGCGGGACGAAGCCCTCAATGAGCAGTTCTTC. It translates to CASMRDEALNEQFF.

This chain links TRBV7-9 with TRBJ2-7; maybe TRBD2 (7 bases). The CDR3 has 12 amino acids. The germline V gene has CDR1 SEHNR and CDR2 FQNEAQ (reference sequence). Trimming cost V 8 bases and J 3 bases, with 11 bases left between them. CDR3 DNA: TGTGCCAGCGGGGGCGGGAGCTACGAGCAGTACTTC. Translation: CASGGGSYEQYF.

The rearrangement joins TRBV18 to TRBJ1-2, with 8 positions matching TRBD1. The CDR3 runs to 14 residues. Germline V gene data show CDR1 as KGHSH and CDR2 as LQKENI. J gave up 4 bases and V 2 bases, and 3 bases lay outside the gene matches. The CDR3 nucleotides read TGTGCCAGCTCACCAGCCCAGGGGGCCTATGGCTACACCTTC. This gives the protein CASSPAQGAYGYTF.

J is TRBJ2-3 and V is TRBV7-6; tentative D call: TRBD2 (6 bases). The CDR3 extends over 16 amino acids. V lost 5 bases and J lost 4, with 19 bases in between. From germline, CDR1 is SGHVS and CDR2 FNYEAQ. CDR3 protein: CASSPTGLRGADTQYF. The CDR3 coding sequence is TGTGCCAGCAGCCCGACGGGGCTTCGCGGGGCAGATACGCAGTATTTT. Full variable domain (missing parts from reference TRBV7-6 and TRBJ2-3): GAGVSQSPRYKVTKRGQDVALRCDPISGHVSLYWYRQALGQGPEFLTYFNYEAQQDKSGLPNDRFSAERPEGSISTLTIQRTEQRDSAMYRCASSPTGLRGADTQYFGPGTRLTVL.

The chain combines TRBV7-3 with TRBJ2-2; 16 nucleotides agree with TRBD2. Trimming removed 5 bases from V and 4 bases from J; junction bases left unmatched: 13. The CDR3 totals 20 residues. Per germline, CDR1 SGHTA and CDR2 FQGTGA. Here the CDR3 DNA reads TGTGCCAGCAGCCGCATCCGTACCGGGACTAGCGGGGGGGGCACCGGGGAGCTGTTTTTT. Translation gives CASSRIRTGTSGGGTGELFF.

The rearrangement links TRBV5-5 to TRBJ1-2, with D tentatively TRBD1 (6 bases). V lost 5 bases to trimming and J lost 2 bases, with 13 bases between them. The CDR3 length is 14 residues. Germline loops: CDR1 SGHKS, CDR2 YYEKEE (reference sequence). In DNA, the CDR3 is TGTGCCAGCAGGCCCTGGGACAAGAACTATGGCTACACCTTC. Residues: CASRPWDKNYGYTF.

The chain is built from TRBV9 and TRBJ2-4; D is perhaps TRBD1 (5 bases). Germline V CDR1 and CDR2: SGDLS, YYNGEE. The CDR3 sequence is 15 residues long. The ends were cut back, 2 bases at V and 8 bases at J, with 17 bases in the middle. CDR3 protein: CASSVRQSVTDIQYF. CDR3 coding DNA: TGTGCCAGCAGCGTTAGACAGTCGGTGACAGACATTCAGTACTTC.

The genes are TRBV6-1 and TRBJ2-2; a possible D gene is TRBD1 (6 bases). The CDR3 spans 15 residues. Trimming removed 6 bases at V and 2 bases at J, with 13 bases between. Germline-derived CDR1 and CDR2 are MNHNS and SASEGT. CDR3 residues: CASSKDRLNTGELFF. CDR3 in DNA: TGTGCCAGCAGCAAAGACAGGCTCAACACCGGGGAGCTGTTTTTT.

The chain has TRBV29-1 and TRBJ2-7; 9 bases match TRBD2. Germline V gene data show CDR1 as SQVTM and CDR2 as ANQGSEA. With V trimmed by 4 bases and J by 3 bases, 4 bases remained unmatched. The length of the CDR3 is 13 residues. DNA of the CDR3: TGCAGCGTTGGAGCAGCGGGAGGCTACGAGCAGTACTTC. Protein: CSVGAAGGYEQYF.

V gene TRBV27 combines with J gene TRBJ2-2, with TRBD2 matching 13 bases. V trimming: 6 bases; J trimming: 7 bases; junction bases outside the gene matches: 11. The germline CDR1 and CDR2 sequences are MNHEY and SMNVEV (reference sequence). The CDR3 is 17 residues long. DNA of the CDR3: TGTGCCAGCAGCGGCGATACTAGCGGGGGGGCCCACGGGGAGCTGTTTTTT. Encoded protein: CASSGDTSGGAHGELFF.

The chain uses TRBV7-2 and TRBJ2-1; tentative D call: TRBD2 (6 bases). CDR1 is SGHTA, CDR2 FQGNSA, per germline. V lost 6 bases, J lost 10 bases, and 13 bases lay in between. The CDR3 is made up of 12 amino acids. CDR3 region: CASRGGGGEQFF. CDR3 coding DNA: TGTGCCAGCAGGGGTGGTGGGGGGGAGCAGTTCTTC.